These 26 T cell receptor beta chains were sequenced from one sample in a study of response to subunit inactivated influenza vaccine (dated by TCRdb to 2017 to 2018). Receptor amplification or capture employed RT-PCR. Sequenced using an Illumina HiSeq 2500. TCRdb reanalyzed the raw reads on its own, using fastp at Q25 for trimming and MiXCR for clone calling, and kept in-frame beta chains. A single entry per CDR3 protein holds the most common genes and DNA from its merged rows. Present in this sample are approximately 520,000 distinct CDR3 sequences, more than 15% of which were seen just once. The top ten clonotypes cover around 3% of the sample. Material: CD4+ T cells sorted from PBMCs, obtained around 25 months after vaccination. Receptors were obtained from a man between 45 and 75 years old who received an inactivated influenza vaccine. Donor details come from another sample of the same person, matched by shared clones.

V and J are TRBV20-1 and TRBJ2-1; tentatively, D is TRBD2 (7 bases). This CDR3 contains 14 residues. The germline V gene encodes CDR1 DFQATT and CDR2 SNEGSKA (reference sequence). Trimming pared 3 bases from V and 9 bases from J, leaving 18 bases between. CDR3 DNA: TGCAGTGCTAGCGGGGGGCCTACATTCGGTGAGCAGTTCTTC. Its translation: CSASGGPTFGEQFF.

This clonotype has more than one count but fewer than ten. The chain couples TRBV29-1 to TRBJ2-3, with 13 positions matching TRBD2. The junction had 8 bases not matched to a gene; V was cut back by 4 bases and J by 1 base. Germline V gene sequence: CDR1 SQVTM, CDR2 ANQGSEA. The CDR3 is 17 amino acids. DNA for the CDR3: TGCAGCGTTGCCCGGACTAGCGGGAGAGGTGGCACAGATACGCAGTATTTT. This gives the protein CSVARTSGRGGTDTQYF.

On this clonotype: A much larger clone sits a single nucleotide away, making a read error possible. The chain combines TRBV7-9 with TRBJ2-2; the D gene is possibly TRBD1 (5 bases). The germline V gene has CDR1 SEHNR and CDR2 FQNEAQ (reference sequence). Trimming took 2 bases from V and 3 from J, leaving 13 bases between them. This CDR3 has 16 amino acids. The CDR3 DNA is TGTGCCAGCAGCTTAAGACTCAGGGTGGACACCGGGGAGCTGTTTTTT. Amino acids: CASSLRLRVDTGELFF.

The sample holds many counts of this clonotype. This sequence joins TRBV9 and TRBJ1-2; D is possibly TRBD1 (6 bases). The CDR3 covers 14 residues. Trimming stripped 0 bases from V and 2 bases from J, with 8 bases between. Germline CDR1 reads SGDLS; CDR2 reads YYNGEE. The CDR3 nucleotides read TGTGCCAGCAGCGTAGGGAGGGGGAACTATGGCTACACCTTC. It encodes CASSVGRGNYGYTF.

This clonotype was counted a few times. The chain employs TRBV18 and TRBJ2-7; D is possibly TRBD1 (6 bases). This CDR3 is built from 14 residues. Germline CDR1 reads KGHSH; CDR2 reads LQKENI. Trimming took off 5 bases at V and 2 bases at J, with 13 bases between the two ends. The CDR3 coding sequence is TGTGCCAGCTCAAGTGCCACAGGGACCTACGAGCAGTACTTC. It is translated as CASSSATGTYEQYF.

This clonotype was recorded a few times. The chain has TRBV20-1 and TRBJ2-5; maybe TRBD2 (5 bases). This CDR3 spans 14 amino acids. V lost 0 bases, J lost 3 bases, and 11 bases lay in between. CDR1 and CDR2 (germline): DFQATT, SNEGSKA (reference sequence). CDR3 sequence reads: CSARDWSGEETQYF. The CDR3 bases are TGCAGTGCTAGAGATTGGAGCGGTGAAGAGACCCAGTACTTC.

This clonotype has only a few counts. This chain connects TRBV24-1 to TRBJ2-5; D perhaps matches TRBD1 (5 bases). The V and J ends lost 2 bases and 5 bases respectively, with 14 bases between them. Germline V gene lookup returns CDR1 KGHDR and CDR2 SFDVKD. The CDR3 totals 15 residues. CDR3 DNA: TGTGCCACCAGTGATTCCCAGGGTTCCCCTGAGACCCAGTACTTC. It is translated as CATSDSQGSPETQYF.

This clonotype showed up just a few times. The chain couples TRBV4-3 to TRBJ2-7; D call uncertain. Germline values: CDR1 LGHNA, CDR2 YSLEER. V was shortened by 4 bases and J by 5 bases, with 12 bases between the two germline ends. The CDR3 length is 13 residues. The CDR3 sequence is CASSPQAGNEQYF. The DNA of the CDR3 is TGCGCCAGCAGCCCTCAGGCTGGAAACGAGCAGTACTTC.

The J gene is TRBJ2-1, the V gene TRBV28; 7 bases fit TRBD2. The CDR3 is 15 residues long. Trimming removed 2 bases from V and 6 bases from J; junction bases left unmatched: 7. In germline, CDR1 is MDHEN, CDR2 SYDVKM. This chain's CDR3 is CASSLPGGSPNEQFF. CDR3 DNA: TGTGCCAGCAGTTTACCTGGCGGGAGTCCCAATGAGCAGTTCTTC.

The chain combines TRBV5-1 with TRBJ1-1; no clear D. V was clipped by 3 bases and J by 3 bases, with 15 bases between them. The germline V gene has CDR1 SGHRS and CDR2 YFSETQ. This CDR3 comprises 15 residues. CDR3 DNA: TGCGCCAGCAGCTACCTGCTGAAAGGGTACACTGAAGCTTTCTTT. Translation: CASSYLLKGYTEAFF.

This chain connects TRBV6-2 or TRBV6-3 to TRBJ2-2; weak D call: TRBD2 (7 bases). Trimming removed 2 bases at V and 5 bases at J, with 15 bases between. The CDR3 covers 16 residues. CDR1 MNHEY and CDR2 SVGEGT come from the germline V gene. The CDR3 DNA sequence: TGTGCCAGCAGTTACCGTCGGGGGGCCCCGACCGGGGAGCTGTTTTTT. As protein: CASSYRRGAPTGELFF.

This clonotype came up a few times. The chain combines TRBV12-3 or TRBV12-4 with TRBJ1-2, with D unclear. Trimming pared 1 base from V and 9 bases from J, leaving 12 bases between. The CDR3 is made up of 13 amino acids. Written as DNA, the CDR3 is TGTGCCAGCAGTTTAGGACGGCGAAGGAGCTACACCTTC. It specifies CASSLGRRRSYTF.

This rearrangement joins TRBV7-9 to TRBJ2-1, with 9 bases fitting TRBD1. Germline trimming cut 5 bases from V and 7 bases from J; bases unmatched to any gene: 9. Germline V gene lookup returns CDR1 SEHNR and CDR2 FQNEAQ (reference sequence). The CDR3 extends over 15 amino acids. The CDR3 nucleotides are TGTGCCAGCAGCCCGACCGGGACAGGGAGAAATGAGCAGTTCTTC. Translating gives CASSPTGTGRNEQFF.

This clonotype occurred a few times. The rearrangement joins TRBV3-1 to TRBJ2-4, with TRBD2 matching 11 bases. Per germline, CDR1 LGHDT and CDR2 YNNKEL (reference sequence). V trimming: 0 bases; J trimming: 7 bases; junction bases outside the gene matches: 2. The CDR3 consists of 15 residues. This CDR3 reads CASSQEPSGRNIQYF. The CDR3 nucleotides read TGTGCCAGCAGCCAAGAACCTAGCGGGAGGAACATTCAGTACTTC.

This clonotype was detected a few times. V and J are TRBV5-1 and TRBJ2-3; TRBD2 might be the D (6 bases). CDR3 size: 16 residues. With 4 bases removed from V and 0 bases from J, the gap between germline ends came to 15 bases. The germline gives CDR1 SGHRS, CDR2 YFSETQ. CDR3: CASSLETGLSTDTQYF. CDR3 nucleotide sequence: TGCGCCAGCAGCCTGGAGACGGGACTTAGCACAGATACGCAGTATTTT.

The CDR3 DNA sequence: TGTGCCAGCAGGGGGCCACAGAACACCGGGGAGCTGTTTTTT. This encodes CASRGPQNTGELFF. The chain uses TRBV6-1 and TRBJ2-2, with D perhaps matching TRBD1 (5 bases). The V gene's germline CDR1 is MNHNS and CDR2 SASEGT. Trimming removed 6 bases from V and 1 base from J, with 9 bases in between. The CDR3 runs 14 residues.

CDR3 amino acids: CSARDHLALIAYNEQFF. The CDR3 DNA is TGCAGTGCTAGAGACCACCTAGCGTTAATAGCCTACAATGAGCAGTTCTTC. The chain recombines TRBV20-1 with TRBJ2-1; a possible D gene is TRBD2 (6 bases). Deletions cut 0 bases from V and 2 bases from J, with 17 bases between. Per the germline V gene, CDR1 is DFQATT and CDR2 is SNEGSKA (reference sequence). The CDR3 is 17 amino acids.

This clonotype was observed many times. The genes are TRBV20-1 and TRBJ2-5; no clear D. Trimming shortened V by 0 bases and J by 2 bases, and 7 bases separated the two germline ends. The germline CDR1 and CDR2 sequences are DFQATT and SNEGSKA (reference sequence). The CDR3 loop spans 13 amino acids. CDR3 DNA sequence: TGCAGTGCTAGAGATATACGTCAAGAGACCCAGTACTTC. Translated: CSARDIRQETQYF.

The CDR3 here is CASSPDRGRPSGAKAEQFF. CDR3 sequence (DNA): TGTGCCAGCAGTCCGGACAGGGGGAGACCTAGCGGGGCCAAGGCTGAGCAGTTCTTC. This chain joins TRBV12-3 or TRBV12-4 and TRBJ2-1, with D possibly matching TRBD1 (10 bases). CDR3 length equals 19 residues. V lost 5 bases and J lost 9, with 32 bases in between.

This chain joins TRBV11-3 and TRBJ1-1; no definite D call. Germline V gives CDR1 SGHNT, CDR2 YENEEA. The CDR3 covers 15 residues. With 4 bases removed from V and 0 bases from J, the gap between germline ends came to 12 bases. CDR3 amino acids: CASSSSGTMNTEAFF. The CDR3 region has the DNA TGTGCCAGCAGCTCTTCGGGAACTATGAACACTGAAGCTTTCTTT.

This rearrangement joins TRBV10-3 to TRBJ1-5; 7 bases align to TRBD1. Germline loops: CDR1 ENHRY, CDR2 SYGVKD. The CDR3 runs to 13 residues. The V segment lost 4 bases and the J segment 11 bases; nucleotides outside the gene matches: 8. This CDR3 reads CAISVAKTGAQHF. The CDR3 coding sequence is TGTGCCATCAGTGTGGCGAAAACAGGGGCCCAGCATTTT.

This clonotype was observed a handful of times. The V gene is TRBV9, the J gene TRBJ1-1; D call uncertain. Trimming took off 5 bases at V and 8 bases at J, with 10 bases between the two ends. In germline, CDR1 is SGDLS, CDR2 YYNGEE. This CDR3 has 11 residues. As DNA, the CDR3 is TGTGCCAGCAGGGAGGTGAGGGAAGCTTTCTTT. Translated, it gives CASREVREAFF.

V usage is TRBV20-1 and J usage is TRBJ2-6; TRBD1 matches at 10 bases. The V and J ends lost 1 base and 3 bases, in that order; junction bases with no gene match: 6. Germline assignment: CDR1 DFQATT and CDR2 SNEGSKA (reference sequence). The CDR3 is 17 amino acids. CDR3 amino acids: CSARVGDRGGGANVLTF. The CDR3 nucleotides read TGCAGTGCTAGAGTGGGGGACAGGGGAGGTGGGGCCAACGTCCTGACTTTC.

The gene calls are TRBV12-3 or TRBV12-4 and TRBJ2-4, with D tentatively TRBD1 (5 bases). Trimming removed 6 bases from V and 3 bases from J, with 15 bases in between. CDR3 size: 15 residues. In DNA, the CDR3 is TGTGCCAGCAGCCCTTTGGGGCAGGGCAAAAACATTCAGTACTTC. Translated: CASSPLGQGKNIQYF.

The rearrangement links TRBV7-9 to TRBJ2-2; D is undetermined. Germline loops: CDR1 SEHNR, CDR2 FQNEAQ (reference sequence). The V gene lost 1 base and the J gene lost 1 base, with 7 bases spanning the gap. The CDR3 totals 15 residues. In DNA, the CDR3 is TGTGCCAGCAGCTTAGGAGTGCGGAACACCGGGGAGCTGTTTTTT. Its translation: CASSLGVRNTGELFF.

This chain uses TRBV20-1 with TRBJ2-3; 9 bases line up with TRBD2. Losses at the gene ends were 4 bases for V and 3 bases for J; bases not matched to a gene: 8. Germline V gene sequence: CDR1 DFQATT, CDR2 SNEGSKA (reference sequence). This CDR3 has 15 residues. CDR3 residues: CSAIAGGPRTDTQYF. The CDR3 DNA sequence: TGCAGTGCTATTGCGGGAGGGCCGAGGACAGATACGCAGTATTTT.